This T cell receptor (beta chain) was found in a study of T cells in Graves' hyperthyroidism and ophthalmopathy. Points from the study as a whole: Stable hyperthyroidism and ophthalmopathy were separated using 13 V-J signatures. Blood also showed most of the thyroid clonotypes that were expanded above 0.001.

This CDR3 contains 13 residues. Germline CDR1 and CDR2: DFQATT and SNEGSKA (reference sequence). Germline trimming cut 5 bases from V and 12 bases from J; bases unmatched to any gene: 9. The study enrolled patients aged 18 to 65 with newly diagnosed hyperthyroidism of under 2 months' duration. 10 ml fresh peripheral blood yielded the PBMCs. This clonotype was counted at least ten times. The antigen remains undetermined. Amplification targeted TCR beta CDR3 regions from RNA transcripts. Carried out on the TCR CDR3, a first-round RT-PCR used the HTBI primer set. A single record per CDR3 protein comes from TCRdb applying MiXCR to the multiplex PCR reads. The sample shows around 520,000 distinct CDR3 sequences, roughly 15% of them seen only once.

The sample was blood. This TCR came from a woman aged 40 to 50 with Graves' hyperthyroidism. This chain uses TRBV20-1 with TRBJ2-1; 11 nucleotides match TRBD2. The CDR3 here is CSAHGTSGGWQFF. The CDR3 region has the DNA TGCAGTGCTCATGGGACTAGCGGAGGTTGGCAGTTCTTC.